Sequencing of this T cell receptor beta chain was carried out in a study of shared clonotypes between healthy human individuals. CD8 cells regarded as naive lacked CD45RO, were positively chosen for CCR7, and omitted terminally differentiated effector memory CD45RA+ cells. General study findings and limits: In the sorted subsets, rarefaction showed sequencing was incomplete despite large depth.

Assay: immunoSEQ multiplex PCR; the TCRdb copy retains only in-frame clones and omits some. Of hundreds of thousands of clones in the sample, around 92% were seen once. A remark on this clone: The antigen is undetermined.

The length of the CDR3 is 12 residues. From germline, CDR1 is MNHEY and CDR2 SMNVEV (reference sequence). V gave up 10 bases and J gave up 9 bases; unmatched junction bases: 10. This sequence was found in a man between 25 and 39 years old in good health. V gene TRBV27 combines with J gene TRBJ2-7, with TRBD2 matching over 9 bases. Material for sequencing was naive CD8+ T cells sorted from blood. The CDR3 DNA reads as TGTGCCACCTCTAGCGGGAATCTTGGGCAGTACTTC. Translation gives CATSSGNLGQYF.